The next 7 T cell receptor beta chains were all read from a single sample in a study of graft-versus-host responses after intestinal transplantation. Assay used: immunoSEQ multiplex PCR; TCRdb lists only in-frame clones, some missing. The sample records 15,000 to 20,000 clones, about 89% being singletons. Sequenced here: bone marrow, sampled around 130 days after transplant. These receptor sequences come from a human patient who received an intestinal transplant, so some T cells may come from the graft donor.

The chain links TRBV10-3 to TRBJ2-1, with 9 bases matching TRBD2. Trimming cost V 8 bases and J 7 bases; bases outside gene matches: 9. Germline V gives CDR1 ENHRY, CDR2 SYGVKD. This CDR3 spans 14 amino acids. This CDR3 reads CAIFAGGPKNEQFF. The DNA for the CDR3 is TGTGCCATCTTTGCGGGAGGGCCTAAGAATGAGCAGTTCTTC.

The chain recombines TRBV2 with TRBJ2-3, with 10 positions matching TRBD2. V was clipped by 3 bases and J by 5 bases; unmatched bases: 5. CDR3 size: 15 residues. The germline gives CDR1 SNHLY, CDR2 FYNNEI. CDR3 DNA: TGTGCCAGCAGTGATCAGCGGGAGGGTGAAGATACGCAGTATTTT. Encoded protein: CASSDQREGEDTQYF.

This clone was counted a few times. The genes are TRBV27 and TRBJ2-4; D might be TRBD2 (6 bases). In germline, CDR1 is MNHEY, CDR2 SMNVEV (reference sequence). The CDR3 consists of 15 residues. With 5 bases removed from V and 2 bases from J, the gap between germline ends came to 13 bases. CDR3 sequence (DNA): TGTGCCAGCAGTATAAGGGGAGGCCCCAAAAACATTCAGTACTTC. Translated, it gives CASSIRGGPKNIQYF.

The chain is built from TRBV29-1 and TRBJ2-5; TRBD2 aligns across 9 bases. Per germline, CDR1 SQVTM and CDR2 ANQGSEA. The CDR3 is 16 amino acids. Trimming at V came to 1 base and at J to 4 bases, leaving 10 bases not matched to a gene. CDR3 coding DNA: TGCAGCGTTGAAGGGGATAGCGGGAGTGATTTAGAGACCCAGTACTTC. Translating gives CSVEGDSGSDLETQYF.

This clone appeared once. The chain combines TRBV5-8 with TRBJ1-1, with D possibly TRBD1 on 6 matching bases. This CDR3 has 14 residues. Germline V gene sequence: CDR1 SGHTS, CDR2 YDEGEE. The V gene lost 0 bases and the J gene lost 5 bases, with 11 bases spanning the gap. CDR3 sequence reads: CASSLVGGATEAFF. The DNA for the CDR3 is TGTGCCAGCAGCTTGGTTGGGGGGGCGACTGAAGCTTTCTTT. Variable domain in full (rest from reference TRBV5-8 and TRBJ1-1): EAGVTQSPTHLIKTRGQQATLRCSPISGHTSVYWYQQALGLGLQFLLWYDEGEERNRGNFPPRFSGRQFPNYSSELNVNALELEDSALYLCASSLVGGATEAFFGQGTRLTVV.

This chain connects TRBV6-5 to TRBJ1-3; D might be TRBD1 (6 bases). Germline CDR1 is MNHEY and CDR2 is SVGAGI. The V and J ends lost 3 bases and 4 bases respectively, with 13 bases between them. This CDR3 is 15 amino acids long. The CDR3 DNA reads TGTGCCAGCAGTTATGGCAGGGGTTCCGGAAACACCATATATTTT. This codes for CASSYGRGSGNTIYF.

This sequence joins TRBV14 and TRBJ2-1, with D possibly matching TRBD2 (5 bases). The germline V and J ends were trimmed by 4 bases and 3 bases, with 10 bases remaining between them. The CDR3 loop spans 14 amino acids. CDR1 SGHDN and CDR2 FVKESK come from the germline V gene. CDR3 loop: CASSPWSGYNEQFF. Written as DNA, the CDR3 is TGTGCCAGCAGCCCATGGAGCGGCTACAATGAGCAGTTCTTC.